These T cell receptor beta chains were read from a single sample in a study of beta chain features in type 1 diabetes. Here immunoSEQ multiplex PCR was the method, and the copy in TCRdb shows in-frame clones only, minus some. The data hold fewer than 350,000 clones, with roughly 15% observed a single time. The sequencing sample was made of naive CD4+ T cells from blood. All receptors come from a young man with type 1 diabetes. Each CDR3 is given with its conserved first and last residue. D genes are given only for firm matches. For some rows the clone size is stated as once, few or many, or as a class when expanded; others skip it.

cdr3_nt: TGTGCCAGCAGCGCCCAACTAGCGGGGGTCACAGATACGCAGTATTTT
cdr3_aa: CASSAQLAGVTDTQYF
clone_size: few
j_call: TRBJ2-3
v_call: TRBV9
d_call: TRBD2

cdr3_nt: TGTGCCAGCTCACCAAGAGGAGCGGGGGGGGCCGTCAATGAGCAGTTCTTC
cdr3_aa: CASSPRGAGGAVNEQFF
clone_size: once
j_call: TRBJ2-1
v_call: TRBV18
d_call: TRBD2

cdr3_nt: TGCAGCGCCGCGACAGTTCTAGCCAAAAACATTCAGTACTTC
cdr3_aa: CSAATVLAKNIQYF
clone_size: -
j_call: TRBJ2-4
v_call: TRBV29-1
d_call: -

cdr3_nt: TGTGCCAGCACTTCGGACAGGGGCTATGAGCAGTTCTTC
cdr3_aa: CASTSDRGYEQFF
clone_size: -
j_call: TRBJ2-1
v_call: TRBV6-5
d_call: TRBD1

cdr3_nt: TGTGCCATCAGGGGAGGGACCGAGCAGTACTTC
cdr3_aa: CAIRGGTEQYF
clone_size: few
j_call: TRBJ2-7
v_call: TRBV10-3
d_call: TRBD2

cdr3_nt: TGTGCCGCCTCCCTCCCCGAGGGGGGGAGCACAGATACGCAGTATTTT
cdr3_aa: CAASLPEGGSTDTQYF
clone_size: -
j_call: TRBJ2-3
v_call: TRBV28
d_call: -

cdr3_nt: TGTGCCAGCAGTTACTCGACGGGATGGAGCACTGAAGCTTTCTTT
cdr3_aa: CASSYSTGWSTEAFF
clone_size: -
j_call: TRBJ1-1
v_call: TRBV6-5
d_call: -

cdr3_nt: TGCGCCAGCAGCACACGGACAGGGATTGAACACGAGCAGTACTTC
cdr3_aa: CASSTRTGIEHEQYF
clone_size: -
j_call: TRBJ2-7
v_call: TRBV5-1
d_call: TRBD1

cdr3_nt: TGTGCCAGCAGCGTGGCCGGACTAGCGGGGGCAAATGAGCAGTTCTTC
cdr3_aa: CASSVAGLAGANEQFF
clone_size: few
j_call: TRBJ2-1
v_call: TRBV9
d_call: TRBD2

cdr3_nt: TGTGCCAGTAAACCGGGACAGGGTTGGGAGACCCAGTACTTC
cdr3_aa: CASKPGQGWETQYF
clone_size: few
j_call: TRBJ2-5
v_call: TRBV19
d_call: TRBD1

cdr3_nt: TGTGCCAGCAGGAGAGAACGACAGGGGGTGTACGAGCAGTACTTC
cdr3_aa: CASRRERQGVYEQYF
clone_size: few
j_call: TRBJ2-7
v_call: TRBV6-6
d_call: TRBD1

cdr3_nt: TGCGCCAGCAGCCCTGCTCCCGGGGCAGATACGCAGTATTTT
cdr3_aa: CASSPAPGADTQYF
clone_size: few
j_call: TRBJ2-3
v_call: TRBV5-1
d_call: -

cdr3_nt: TGCAGCGTTGAACCCCTAGCGGGAGGGTACAATGAGCAGTTCTTC
cdr3_aa: CSVEPLAGGYNEQFF
clone_size: -
j_call: TRBJ2-1
v_call: TRBV29-1
d_call: TRBD2

cdr3_nt: TGTGCCAGTAAAAATCCTGGAGCGGGACAGGGGGAGCAGTTCTTC
cdr3_aa: CASKNPGAGQGEQFF
clone_size: few
j_call: TRBJ2-1
v_call: TRBV19
d_call: TRBD1

cdr3_nt: TGTGCCAGCAGCCAAGATATGGGCGGGAGGGCTACCTACGAGCAGTACTTC
cdr3_aa: CASSQDMGGRATYEQYF
clone_size: few
j_call: TRBJ2-7
v_call: TRBV4-2
d_call: TRBD2

cdr3_nt: TGCGCCAGCAGCCAAGATTTTTCCCGGGGGATCATGGGGCAGTACTTC
cdr3_aa: CASSQDFSRGIMGQYF
clone_size: few
j_call: TRBJ2-7
v_call: TRBV4-3
d_call: -

cdr3_nt: TGCGCCAGCAGCTTGGGAGGGAGAGAGACCCAGTACTTC
cdr3_aa: CASSLGGRETQYF
clone_size: few
j_call: TRBJ2-5
v_call: TRBV5-1
d_call: -

cdr3_nt: TGTGCCTGGAGTGTAGCCGGGGTCGGGGCCAACGTCCTGACTTTC
cdr3_aa: CAWSVAGVGANVLTF
clone_size: few
j_call: TRBJ2-6
v_call: TRBV30
d_call: -

cdr3_nt: TGTGCCTCCGGGAGGGGCTTGGGGGAAGAGACCCAGTACTTC
cdr3_aa: CASGRGLGEETQYF
clone_size: few
j_call: TRBJ2-5
v_call: TRBV30
d_call: TRBD2

cdr3_nt: TGCAGCGTTGAGGCGGGTTACAATGAGCAGTTCTTC
cdr3_aa: CSVEAGYNEQFF
clone_size: -
j_call: TRBJ2-1
v_call: TRBV29-1
d_call: -

cdr3_nt: TGTGCCAGCAGCGTAGGTGCTAGCGGGGGTAGCACAGATACGCAGTATTTT
cdr3_aa: CASSVGASGGSTDTQYF
clone_size: -
j_call: TRBJ2-3
v_call: TRBV9
d_call: TRBD2

cdr3_nt: TGTGCCAGCAGCTATACGACGACTTCCTACGAGCAGTACTTC
cdr3_aa: CASSYTTTSYEQYF
clone_size: -
j_call: TRBJ2-7
v_call: TRBV7-6
d_call: -

cdr3_nt: TGCAGCGCGCAACCCGGGACAGGGCCCCAAGAGACCCAGTACTTC
cdr3_aa: CSAQPGTGPQETQYF
clone_size: few
j_call: TRBJ2-5
v_call: TRBV29-1
d_call: TRBD1

cdr3_nt: TGTGCCAGCAACTCACGGGGTAGGGGGACTGAAGCTTTCTTT
cdr3_aa: CASNSRGRGTEAFF
clone_size: few
j_call: TRBJ1-1
v_call: TRBV7-9
d_call: -